This T cell receptor (beta chain) came from a study of cytomegalovirus exposure and HLA in healthy donors (dated 2017 in TCRdb). Regarding the study in general: An earlier analysis of some 550 of the donors reported 250 to 350 Gb of sequence data and 100 million to 140 million unique TCR beta sequences from 150 million to 200 million T cells. An early release that covered around 590 HLA-typed donors contained 250 to 350 gigabases of sequencing data and around 80 million unique TCR sequences. Of the 300 to 500 genotyped donors, roughly 76% were placed in the genetic ancestry cluster associated with self-reported Caucasian donors. The aim of the study was to test whether cataloging public T cell receptors could identify signatures of past pathogen exposure. The study profiled the T cell repertoires of about 720 subjects by immunosequencing and related them to cytomegalovirus serostatus. A separate validation cohort of roughly 110 different subjects was used in addition to the 666-subject first cohort. The study combined high-throughput TCR immunosequencing, statistical association of individual TCRs with disease status, and machine learning to predict cytomegalovirus infection status. A later analysis re-examined previously published TCR beta repertoires from around 670 donors and added high-resolution HLA genotyping to investigate patterns of TCR occurrence. The later analysis used no new phenotypic data to find candidate immune exposures, relying instead on TCR beta sequences and their occurrence across donors. To decide whether each TCR beta V gene segment behaved as functional or pseudogenic, an earlier analysis of some 600 of the donors relied on high-throughput TCR beta sequencing. Alongside the repertoire data, information on donor age, sex, ethnicity and CMV serostatus was compiled. A later genetic analysis took genome-wide SNP genotypes for about 55% of the roughly 670 donors and used that subset as a discovery cohort. Every repertoire in the discovery cohort had been generated on one and the same sequencing platform. HLA typing covered class I and class II loci at four-digit resolution. Typing coverage differed by locus: A, B, C, DRB1 and DQB1 were typed in roughly 620-630 donors, DQA1 in around 500, DPA1 in 600 to 610, and DPB1 in 450 to 490. About five DR-DQ haplotypes were treated as single units for association and clustering because of strong linkage in the cohort. Among 300 to 500 genotyped donors of the cohort, an average of around 250,000 unique TCR beta nucleotide sequences was sequenced per donor, of which about 20% were non-productive. Study-wide conclusions, independent of this receptor: CMV serostatus was the only immune exposure information available for the cohort. In both the original and validation cohorts, the classifier was reported to diagnose cytomegalovirus status with high specificity and sensitivity. When HLA alleles, especially DR and DQ, strongly co-occurred, attributing TCR associations to individual alleles was difficult. A later genetic analysis reported fewer N-insertions in productive TCRs among donors in an Asian-associated ancestry cluster than the roughly 620-donor mean. It was suggested by the authors that the approach could potentially be generalized to other disease states and immunological phenotypes. A cluster of highly shared sequence variants was judged likely to be a technical artifact of the sequencing pipeline. In a later analysis, HLA-associated TCR beta chains were found to be more clonally expanded and to have lower generation probabilities than equally common non-associated chains. A total of roughly 160 TCR beta chains were listed by the study as associated with cytomegalovirus. Broadly in line with IMGT annotations, most TCR beta V segments showed up in productive rearrangements about 87% or about 30% of the time in an earlier analysis of some 590 of the donors. A few of the identified cytomegalovirus-associated TCR beta chains were confirmed in vitro to be specific for cytomegalovirus antigens. In a later analysis, most CMV-associated TCR beta chains were found to appear HLA-restricted, with HLA associations seemingly driven largely by CMV exposure. A further reported finding was that TCR beta sequences accurately predicted the HLA-A and HLA-B alleles for most subjects in the first cohort. The presence/absence analyses assumed that sequencing depth was roughly uniform across donors, and that assumption may not be true. Some IMGT-functional V segments, including TRBV6-2 and TRBV6-3, could not be distinguished by the 87-base-pair reads and were therefore excluded. The cohort was sequenced for TCR beta chains only, and without alpha or paired-chain data the features that could be detected were limited. HLA typing was unavailable for some donors at each locus, so association tests used only the typed subset. A later analysis found that TCR association rates varied across HLA loci, with DRB1 alleles showing the most associated TCRs and HLA-C alleles the fewest. Because counts were too low, approximately 18 rarely observed V segments, including chromosome 9 orphons, were excluded from the earlier analysis of some 590 of the donors. In a later analysis, several top co-occurrence clusters were reported to appear linked to parvovirus B19, influenza, CMV and Epstein-Barr virus. Linkage disequilibrium might explain the correlated functional status among segregating V segments, but an unknown experimental factor could not be ruled out. An association between a missense DCLRE1C variant and V-gene and J-gene trimming of TCR beta chains was found in a later genetic analysis and replicated in an independent cohort. A later analysis associated roughly 17,000 TCR beta sequences with specific HLA alleles at a false discovery rate of 0.05. Most TCR sequences were seen in very few donors, while some public TCRs were found in many individuals.

The cohort was made up of around 720 healthy bone marrow donors. At the time of sampling, all cohort members were nominally healthy, though unrecorded immune exposures were likely present. The donor was CMV seronegative and belonged to the group of over 300 seronegative cohort members. A peripheral blood sample was collected from each donor, and TCR beta sequencing was performed on peripheral blood mononuclear cells. The Qiagen DNeasy Blood Extraction Kit was used to extract genomic DNA from the blood cell samples. Of note for this clone: Its antigen remains unidentified. No much larger clone is present one base from it, and per-base qualities are unavailable.

Receptor amplification or capture employed the immunoSEQ multiplex PCR assay. The multiplex PCR relied on a mix of 60 forward primers for TCR Vbeta segments and 13 reverse primers for TCR Jbeta segments. The CDR3 region of rearranged TCR beta genes was amplified from genomic DNA with a multiplex PCR assay. The amplified TCR beta libraries were sequenced on the Illumina HiSeq System as 87-base-pair reads. The source study handled its data this way. Across the 600 to 700 repertoires, a later analysis counted tens of millions of unique TCR beta chains, roughly 11 million of which were shared by at least two donors. Raw reads were error-corrected and collapsed into unique sequences by a nearest-neighbor algorithm in which closely related sequences were merged to remove PCR and sequencing errors. V, D and J gene segments were assigned by aligning CDR3 sequences to IMGT reference sequences. Each retained sequence needed at least a six-nucleotide match to both a V gene segment and a J gene segment. Rearrangements were classified as productive when the CDR3 lacked stop codons and remained in frame with V and J, and all other rearrangements were classified as non-productive. CDR3 was defined according to IMGT convention as the region running from the second conserved V-encoded cysteine to the conserved J-encoded phenylalanine. In an earlier analysis of more than 550 of the donors, sequences lacking an unambiguous match to a single V gene segment were excluded. In an earlier analysis of approximately 500 of the donors, a V segment was called functional when productive rearrangements were above 56.7%, and segregating when the standard deviation between donors exceeded 5%. A statistical classification framework was built for diagnosing cytomegalovirus status from the catalog of TCR beta chain sequences. In a later analysis, TCR nucleotide sequences were compared against IMGT/GENE-DB human TR gene sequences so that V and J genes could be assigned. The TCRdist pipeline was used in a later analysis to assign CDR3 sequences and most-parsimonious VDJ recombination scenarios. A later analysis defined each TCR beta chain by its CDR3 amino acid sequence plus V-gene family, and excluded reads lacking a unique V-gene family. In a later analysis, around 600 highly shared, low-generation-probability nucleotide sequences were removed to address suspected cross-contamination and a sequencing artifact. For each public chain, a later analysis derived a clonal expansion index from normalized ranks of inferred template counts within each repertoire. Generation probabilities in a later analysis came from a VDJ recombination model fitted to out-of-frame rearrangements, and those results were checked against IGoR. In a later analysis, hypergeometric tests were used to score TCR-TCR, TCR-HLA and TCR-CMV co-occurrence, with a repertoire-size bias correction applied to TCR pairs. To estimate false discovery rates, a later analysis permuted the HLA or CMV assignments 20 times. In a later analysis, co-occurring TCRs were grouped using DBSCAN, with TCRdist sequence similarity added in when clustering inside HLA-allele-positive subsets. For co-occurrence clustering, repertoires with fewer than 30,000 or more than 120,000 public chains were excluded, along with four to six repertoires with anomalous nucleotide sharing. TCRdb mirrors the immuneACCESS table, restricted to in-frame sequences. Some clones are absent from its copies; in checked studies, under half trace to an unresolved V gene, and the reason for the others is unknown. V and J calls and clone size are copied from that table; D and trimming were computed from the DNA. The sample yields about 97,000 clones; 73% were counted once. The ten most abundant clones make up under 4.5% of the sample.

CDR1 SGHTA and CDR2 FQGNSA are derived from the germline V gene. V trim: 2 bases; J trim: 4 bases; unmatched bases: 6. Reading from cysteine to phenylalanine, the CDR3 counts 15 amino acids. This entry keeps only the CDR3 DNA: 45 bases, framed from base 1. This receptor was obtained from a man between 40 and 49 years old in good health and CMV-seronegative. The rearrangement joined TRBV7-2 to TRBJ2-7; a stretch of 9 junction bases matches TRBD2. The source material was PBMCs. The DNA sequence is TGTGCCAGCAGCTTAAAGGTTAGCGGGGGATACGAGCAGTACTTC. The resulting protein is CASSLKVSGGYEQYF.